This TCR beta chain came from a study of T cells after yellow fever vaccination. This clonotype was picked up a small number of times. Its specificity is unknown. Points from the study as a whole: The booster response re-showed most primary clones: approximately 97% CD4, around 90% CD8.

A universal primer site and UMIs were added as TCR cDNA was made by 5'RACE template switching. TCRdb passed the 5' RACE reads through MiXCR, listing each CDR3 protein once. The sample lists 160,000 or so distinct CDR3 sequences; around 7.2% were seen once. Losses at the gene ends were 0 bases for V and 12 bases for J; bases not matched to a gene: 9. The CDR3 runs 15 residues. Germline loops: CDR1 SGHTA, CDR2 FQGNSA. This TCR was recovered from a man aged 18 to 35 who received the YFV17D yellow fever vaccine. The chain employs TRBV7-2 and TRBJ2-1, with TRBD2 matching over 9 bases. The material sequenced was CD4+ T cells sorted from PBMCs, taken less than 6 days after the first yellow fever vaccination. CDR3 sequence (DNA): TGTGCCAGCAGCTTAGCCCCTAGCGGGGCCCCGGGGCAGTTCTTC. This encodes CASSLAPSGAPGQFF.